This is a list of T cell receptor beta chains from one sample in a study of blood T cell repertoires in COVID-19. The assay was immunoSEQ multiplex PCR, and TCRdb's table has in-frame clones only and misses some. The sample shows about 68,000 clones, about 86% of them seen only once. Sequencing was performed on peripheral blood. The receptors stem from a woman aged 60-70 years with acute or convalescent COVID-19. Both conserved end residues are part of each CDR3.

CDR3 protein: CASSWSGTFGELFF
V gene: TRBV27
J gene: TRBJ2-2

CDR3 protein: CASSRGLAGPQETQYF
V gene: TRBV5-1
J gene: TRBJ2-5

CDR3 protein: CASSPQGAGGYTF
V gene: TRBV3-1/TRBV3-2
J gene: TRBJ1-2

CDR3 protein: CASSLAGTGAINEQFF
V gene: TRBV5-4
J gene: TRBJ2-1

CDR3 protein: CASSFSGTNYGYTF
V gene: TRBV7-3
J gene: TRBJ1-2

CDR3 protein: CASSLALFDRAKAFF
V gene: TRBV7-9
J gene: TRBJ1-1

CDR3 protein: CASSQGQYNSPLHF
V gene: TRBV14
J gene: TRBJ1-6

CDR3 protein: CASSLGMGGGTEAFF
V gene: TRBV7-9
J gene: TRBJ1-1

CDR3 protein: CASSLDPGYEQYF
V gene: TRBV5-4
J gene: TRBJ2-7

CDR3 protein: CASSFLAGYEQYF
V gene: TRBV7-3
J gene: TRBJ2-7

CDR3 protein: CASSDLTGLYSNQPQHF
V gene: TRBV6-1
J gene: TRBJ1-5

CDR3 protein: CASSYSIAQYF
V gene: TRBV6-2/TRBV6-3
J gene: TRBJ2-7

CDR3 protein: CASSEWEKYEQYF
V gene: TRBV2
J gene: TRBJ2-7

CDR3 protein: CASRVAGSSYNEQFF
V gene: TRBV28
J gene: TRBJ2-1

CDR3 protein: CASSLDNRPLYGYTF
V gene: TRBV7-2
J gene: TRBJ1-2

CDR3 protein: CASSPVAGTYEQYF
V gene: TRBV18
J gene: TRBJ2-7

CDR3 protein: CASSALAGSTDTQYF
V gene: TRBV2
J gene: TRBJ2-3

CDR3 protein: CASKQGTVSRTEAFF
V gene: TRBV7-8
J gene: TRBJ1-1

CDR3 protein: CASSYLQTNQPQHF
V gene: TRBV4-1
J gene: TRBJ1-5

CDR3 protein: CASGRGRLEAFF
V gene: TRBV28
J gene: TRBJ1-1

CDR3 protein: CASSIWGGSTDTQYF
V gene: TRBV19
J gene: TRBJ2-3

CDR3 protein: CASSFGQGAGNTIYF
V gene: TRBV5-1
J gene: TRBJ1-3

CDR3 protein: CASRANPTENTEAFF
V gene: TRBV6-4
J gene: TRBJ1-1

CDR3 protein: CASSLAEAGIQFF
V gene: TRBV5-1
J gene: TRBJ2-1

CDR3 protein: CASSKSGGPAYGYTF
V gene: TRBV28
J gene: TRBJ1-2

CDR3 protein: CASSLAATRNTDTQYF
V gene: TRBV4-2
J gene: TRBJ2-3

CDR3 protein: CASSLTSGRETQYF
V gene: TRBV7-9
J gene: TRBJ2-5

CDR3 protein: CASSLRGGGAIQYF
V gene: TRBV28
J gene: TRBJ2-4

CDR3 protein: CASSVGQGAKDTQYF
V gene: TRBV9
J gene: TRBJ2-3

CDR3 protein: CASSSLAGTNTGELFF
V gene: TRBV5-5
J gene: TRBJ2-2

CDR3 protein: CASSSGRLYNQPQHF
V gene: TRBV6-5
J gene: TRBJ1-5

CDR3 protein: CATSDRLAGSEQYF
V gene: TRBV24-1
J gene: TRBJ2-7

CDR3 protein: CASSLFFGTGRYEQYF
V gene: TRBV5-5
J gene: TRBJ2-7

CDR3 protein: CASSPLIGTSGLSTDTQYF
V gene: TRBV28
J gene: TRBJ2-3

CDR3 protein: CASSPNINTEAFF
V gene: TRBV18
J gene: TRBJ1-1

CDR3 protein: CAWMNRQGVPNSPLHF
V gene: TRBV30
J gene: TRBJ1-6

CDR3 protein: CACTTSGITDTQYF
V gene: TRBV30
J gene: TRBJ2-3